This T cell receptor (beta chain) was retrieved from a study of T cells in Graves' hyperthyroidism and ophthalmopathy (dated by TCRdb to about 2019). Turning to the overall study: Peripheral blood was collected at initial diagnosis, before any treatment. TCR V-J signatures able to tell the groups apart were searched for in a discovery cohort of 90 to 100 patients, of whom more than 40 had Graves' ophthalmopathy and roughly 58 had stable Graves' hyperthyroidism. Prospective prediction of ophthalmopathy was tested in an independent validation cohort of 18 to 20 hyperthyroidism patients and 17 patients who later progressed to ophthalmopathy. For training and testing, the 110 or so patients in the discovery cohort were randomly divided in a 7:3 ratio. In about 6 Graves' hyperthyroidism patients, the study also compared T-cell repertoires from thyroid tissue with T-cell repertoires from blood. Once sampling was done, hyperthyroidism patients were given methimazole at a starting dose of 30 mg daily, whereas ophthalmopathy patients were given high-dose intravenous methylprednisolone. The paper describes TCR Vbeta CDR3 sequencing of some 130 peripheral blood samples, made up of about 41 ophthalmopathy patients, some 76 hyperthyroidism patients and around 17 progressor patients.

What the study reported, not specific to this receptor: A model built on a 13 V-J signature distinguished ophthalmopathy from stable hyperthyroidism, reaching about 88% sensitivity and under 84% specificity in cross-validation and 80%/75% in testing. In validation, the model predicted progression to ophthalmopathy a median of approximately 6.3 months before onset, with over 60% sensitivity and 72.22% specificity. Sample size was not statistically predetermined, and investigators were not blinded to group allocation. Most expanded thyroid clonotypes (frequency above 0.001) were also found in blood, which suggests that blood repertoires may mirror thyroid immune responses.

In the ophthalmopathy patients, disease was moderately to severely active, with a Clinical Activity Score of 3 or more, a NOSPECS grade of 4 or more, and a duration of less than 3 months. Exclusion was applied to patients with uncontrolled infections, other autoimmune diseases, pregnancy or lactation. Diagnoses were based on clinical symptoms, serum thyroxine and TRAb, thyroid ultrasound and orbital computed tomography. Ficoll-Paque density gradient centrifugation was used to isolate PBMCs from 9.5 to 10 ml of fresh peripheral blood. Total RNA was extracted with Trizol reagent, and quality was checked on an Agilent 2100 Bioanalyzer. CDR1 and CDR2 (GTSNPN, SVGIG) derive from the germline V gene (reference sequence). V sheds 2 bases and J sheds 3 bases, leaving 7 bases between their ends. The CDR3 spans 12 residues, from the cysteine through the phenylalanine. Only the CDR3 region is kept as DNA, spanning 36 bases read in frame from base 1.

The sample holds a few counts of this clonotype. Its binding antigen is unknown. Nothing much larger sits one base from this clone, and base qualities are not available. TCR beta CDR3 regions were amplified from RNA transcripts. The TCR CDR3 was subjected to a first round of RT-PCR using the HTBI primer set and the Qiagen OneStep RT-PCR kit. Libraries were constructed in a second round of multiplex PCR, after which size selection and purification were carried out. Libraries were sequenced paired-end with 100 bp reads on an Illumina HiSeq2000. The paper's data handling went like this. SOAPnuke was used to process the raw data, removing reads that contained adapters or uncalled bases, had a mean Phred below 15, or lacked an exact match to the constant primer or identifier. COPE v1.2.5 was used to merge high-quality paired reads, and clonotypes were defined as unique nucleotide sequences. MiTCR v1.1 was used to align the clonotypes against IMGT TRBV, TRBD and TRBJ reference segments. Only V-J combinations with frequency above 0.0001, covering 99% to 99.2% of repertoires, were analysed. A TCS score was defined as the ratio of F50 (clonal expansion) to E x V (chaos), with BLOSUM62-based TCRdist applied between CDR3 peptides within each V-J. Welch's t-statistics and random forest reduced fewer than 600 V-J features to 10 to 15, which were used in a naive Bayes classifier (R e1071). TCRdb itself trimmed the public reads at Q25 with fastp, ran MiXCR and retained productive beta chains. CDR3 protein duplicates are merged, each entry listing the most common genes and DNA. TCRdb, rather than the study authors, made the V and J calls. In this sample the table shows around 500,000 distinct CDR3 sequences, about 20% of which occur a single time. The ten largest make up 45% to 55% of the sample.

Sequencing used blood. The sequence is built from TRBV30 and TRBJ2-5; TRBD1 is a possible D gene, resting on 5 matching bases. The receptor was isolated from a woman between 65 and 79 years old with Graves' ophthalmopathy. The DNA is TGTGCCTGGAGTAGGGGCGAAGAGACCCAGTACTTC. This encodes CAWSRGEETQYF.